The text below deals with one TCR beta chain. Its antigen is not identified. V lost 5 bases and J 8 bases, leaving 10 bases between the germline ends. This CDR3 has 12 residues. Germline V lookup: CDR1 MDHEN, CDR2 SYDVKM. One entry per CDR3 protein, called by TCRdb with MiXCR from the reads. The profile shows hundreds of thousands of distinct CDR3 sequences, around a third of them singletons. These data originate in a study of T cell repertoires in cytomegalovirus infection. Overall study: Public TCR beta signatures indicated both CMV infection and matching HLA type.

Study-level points and caveats: CMV carriers having the relevant HLA were flagged by cumulative public TCR beta family frequency.

The receptor was isolated from a human donor in good health (CMV status not recorded). Some clones in this sample may be carry-over from other donors' samples. The chain couples TRBV28 to TRBJ2-1; a weak D match, TRBD2 (5 bases). Sequencing used cultured PBMCs, obtained from culture after CMV antigen stimulation. CDR3 in amino acids: CASSQQRDEQFF. CDR3 in DNA: TGTGCCAGCAGTCAGCAGAGGGATGAGCAGTTCTTC.